This TCR beta chain was observed in a study of cytomegalovirus exposure and HLA in healthy donors. Primers for the PCR totalled 60 Vbeta and 13 Jbeta. Original processing methods: Roughly 83 million unique TCR beta chains, 9.5 million to 11 million of them shared, were counted by a later analysis. The assay was immunoSEQ multiplex PCR, and TCRdb's table has in-frame clones only and misses some. V, J and clone size were drawn from that table, and D and trimming were deduced from the DNA. The repertoire table contains 150,000 to 200,000 clones. CDR1 is LNHDA, CDR2 SQIVND, per germline (reference sequence). The CDR3 consists of 16 residues. V lost 5 bases and J lost 7; bases outside the gene matches: 9.

The TCR was taken from a woman between 18 and 29 years old in good health and CMV-seropositive. This sequence joins TRBV19 and TRBJ1-6, with TRBD1 matching over 9 bases. Sequencing was performed on PBMCs. For the CDR3, the DNA is TGTGCCAGTAGTGACCGGGACAGGGTGGGAAATTCACCCCTCCACTTT. This codes for CASSDRDRVGNSPLHF. The variable domain in full, with the rest retrieved from reference TRBV19 and TRBJ1-6, is DGGITQSPKYLFRKEGQNVTLSCEQNLNHDAMYWYRQDPGQGLRLIYYSQIVNDFQKGDIAEGYSVSREKKESFPLTVTSAQKNPTAFYLCASSDRDRVGNSPLHFGNGTRLTVT.